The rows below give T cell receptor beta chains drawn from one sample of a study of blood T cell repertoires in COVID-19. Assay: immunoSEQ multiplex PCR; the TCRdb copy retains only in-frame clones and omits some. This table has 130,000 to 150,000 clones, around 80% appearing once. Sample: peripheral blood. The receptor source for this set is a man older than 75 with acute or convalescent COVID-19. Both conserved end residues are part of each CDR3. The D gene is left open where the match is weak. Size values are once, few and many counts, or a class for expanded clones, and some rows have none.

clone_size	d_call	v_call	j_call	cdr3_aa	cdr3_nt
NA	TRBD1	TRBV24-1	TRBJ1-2	CATSDPDRNYGYTF	TGTGCCACCAGTGACCCGGACAGGAACTATGGCTACACCTTC
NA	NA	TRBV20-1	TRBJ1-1	CSASVRGRNTEAFF	TGCAGTGCTAGTGTAAGGGGCCGGAACACTGAAGCTTTCTTT
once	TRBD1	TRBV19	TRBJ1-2	CASSGTDRGRDGYTF	TGTGCCAGTAGTGGAACGGACAGGGGGAGAGATGGCTACACCTTC
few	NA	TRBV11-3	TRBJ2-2	CASSLNSRAGELFF	TGTGCCAGCAGCTTAAACAGTCGAGCCGGGGAGCTGTTTTTT
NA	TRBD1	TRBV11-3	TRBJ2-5	CASSLGVGTGVETQYF	TGTGCCAGCAGTCTTGGGGTCGGGACAGGGGTAGAGACCCAGTACTTC
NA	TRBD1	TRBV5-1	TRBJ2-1	CASSSGGVYNEQFF	TGCGCCAGCAGCTCAGGGGGCGTCTACAATGAGCAGTTCTTC
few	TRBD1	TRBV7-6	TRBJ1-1	CASSFMGQGDTEAFF	TGTGCCAGCAGCTTTATGGGACAGGGAGACACTGAAGCTTTCTTT
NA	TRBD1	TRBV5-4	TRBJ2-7	CASSERDRVNEQYF	TGTGCCAGCAGCGAAAGGGACAGGGTGAACGAGCAGTACTTC
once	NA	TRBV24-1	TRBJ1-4	CATSDCWGQGRFATNEKLFF	TGTGCCACCAGTGACTGCTGGGGGCAGGGACGATTTGCAACTAATGAAAAACTGTTTTTT
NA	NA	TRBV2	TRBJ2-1	CASSSGYRYNEQFF	TGTGCCAGCAGTTCGGGGTACCGTTACAATGAGCAGTTCTTC
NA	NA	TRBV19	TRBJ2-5	CASSIPGWETQYF	TGTGCCAGTAGTATCCCAGGGTGGGAGACCCAGTACTTC
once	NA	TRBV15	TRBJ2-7	CATSRDRGYEQYF	TGTGCCACCAGCAGAGATCGAGGCTACGAGCAGTACTTC
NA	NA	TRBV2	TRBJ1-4	CASLPQGIGEKLFF	TGTGCCAGCCTACCTCAGGGTATTGGTGAAAAACTGTTTTTT
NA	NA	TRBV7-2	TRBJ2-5	CASSFSLETQYF	TGTGCCAGCAGCTTTTCTCTGGAGACCCAGTACTTC
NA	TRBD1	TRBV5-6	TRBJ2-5	CASTISRTGPQETQYF	TGTGCCAGCACCATATCTAGGACAGGTCCCCAAGAGACCCAGTACTTC
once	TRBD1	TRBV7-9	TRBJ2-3	CASSAGTGRRADTQYF	TGTGCCAGCAGCGCCGGGACAGGGAGGAGGGCAGATACGCAGTATTTT
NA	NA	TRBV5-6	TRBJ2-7	CASSQSYEQYF	TGTGCCAGCAGCCAATCCTACGAGCAGTACTTC
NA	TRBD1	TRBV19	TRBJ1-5	CASSIRGPGYSNQPQHF	TGTGCCAGTAGTATAAGGGGGCCGGGATATAGCAATCAGCCCCAGCATTTT
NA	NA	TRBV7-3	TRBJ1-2	CASSLTGGTNYGYTF	TGTGCCAGCAGCTTAACAGGAGGTACGAACTATGGCTACACCTTC
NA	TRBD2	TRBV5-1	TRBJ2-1	CASRPTGGSSYNEQFF	TGCGCCAGCAGGCCTACGGGGGGGAGCTCCTACAATGAGCAGTTCTTC
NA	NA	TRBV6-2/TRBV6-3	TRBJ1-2	CASSYSKGKGNYGYTF	TGTGCCAGCAGTTACTCAAAAGGAAAGGGGAACTATGGCTACACCTTC
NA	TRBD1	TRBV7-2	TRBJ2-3	CASSPGRGYSRSTDTQYF	TGTGCCAGCAGCCCCGGCAGGGGGTACTCTAGAAGCACAGATACGCAGTATTTT
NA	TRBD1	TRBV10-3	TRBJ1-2	CAISAPPSRDRGQTGYTF	TGTGCCATCAGTGCACCACCGTCCCGGGACAGGGGGCAAACTGGCTACACCTTC
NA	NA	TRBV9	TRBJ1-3	CASSEQGSGNTIYF	TGTGCCAGCAGCGAACAGGGAAGTGGAAACACCATATATTTT
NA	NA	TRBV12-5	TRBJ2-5	CASGMDSQETQYF	TGTGCTAGTGGTATGGACAGTCAAGAGACCCAGTACTTC
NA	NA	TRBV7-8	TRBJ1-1	CASSLNNPEAFF	TGTGCCAGCAGCTTAAACAACCCTGAAGCTTTCTTT
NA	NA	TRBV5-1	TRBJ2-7	CASSIGQSYEQYF	TGCGCCAGCAGCATCGGACAGTCCTACGAGCAGTACTTC
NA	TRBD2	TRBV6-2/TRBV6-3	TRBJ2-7	CASSSRGLAGSYEQYF	TGTGCCAGCAGTTCCCGGGGACTAGCGGGATCCTACGAGCAGTACTTC
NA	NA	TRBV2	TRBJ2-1	CASSGNRGGNEQFF	TGTGCCAGCAGTGGAAACAGGGGAGGAAATGAGCAGTTCTTC
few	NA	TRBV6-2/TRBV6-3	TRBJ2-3	CASSYGDSFTDTQYF	TGTGCCAGCAGTTACGGGGACTCGTTCACAGATACGCAGTATTTT
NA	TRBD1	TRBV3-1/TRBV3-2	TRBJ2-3	CASRWGQGAAEVDTQYF	TGTGCCAGCCGGTGGGGACAGGGGGCCGCCGAGGTAGATACGCAGTATTTT
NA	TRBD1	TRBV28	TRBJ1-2	CASRQQGPYGYTF	TGTGCCAGCAGGCAACAGGGGCCCTATGGCTACACCTTC
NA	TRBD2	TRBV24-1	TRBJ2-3	CATSDRRLAGAGDTQYF	TGTGCCACCAGTGACCGCAGACTAGCGGGGGCCGGAGATACGCAGTATTTT
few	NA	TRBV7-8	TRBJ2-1	CASSYGREAGRNEQFF	TGTGCCAGCAGCTACGGCAGGGAAGCGGGTAGGAATGAGCAGTTCTTC
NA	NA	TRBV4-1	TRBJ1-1	CASSQDQRTGAFF	TGCGCCAGCAGCCAAGATCAGAGGACGGGGGCTTTCTTT
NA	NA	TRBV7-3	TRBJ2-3	CASSSQNADTQYF	TGTGCCAGCAGCTCTCAGAACGCAGATACGCAGTATTTT
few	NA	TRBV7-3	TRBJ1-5	CASSSTGGGPQHF	TGTGCCAGCAGCTCAACAGGAGGAGGGCCCCAGCATTTT
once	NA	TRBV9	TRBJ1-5	CASSVGGSYNQPQHF	TGTGCCAGCAGCGTAGGAGGGTCCTACAATCAGCCCCAGCATTTT
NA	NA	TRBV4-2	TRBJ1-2	CASSQDGEGENYGYTF	TGTGCCAGCAGCCAAGATGGCGAGGGGGAGAACTATGGCTACACCTTC
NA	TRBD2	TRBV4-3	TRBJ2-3	CASSQGIRSGGTDTQYF	TGCGCCAGCAGCCAAGGTATACGGAGCGGGGGGACAGATACGCAGTATTTT
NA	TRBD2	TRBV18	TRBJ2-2	CASSPLREAGELFF	TGTGCCAGCTCACCCTTACGGGAGGCCGGGGAGCTGTTTTTT
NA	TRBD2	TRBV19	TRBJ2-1	CASSPRTSGAYSYNEQFF	TGTGCCAGTAGTCCCCGGACTAGCGGGGCCTACTCCTACAATGAGCAGTTCTTC
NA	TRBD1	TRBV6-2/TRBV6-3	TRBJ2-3	CASSPGQGTDTQYF	TGTGCCAGCAGTCCGGGACAGGGAACAGATACGCAGTATTTT
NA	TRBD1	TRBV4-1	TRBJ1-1	CASSPQWTGREAFF	TGCGCCAGCAGCCCCCAGTGGACAGGGAGAGAAGCTTTCTTT
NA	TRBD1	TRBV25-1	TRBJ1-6	CASSEWVAGGNNSPLHF	TGTGCCAGCAGTGAATGGGTAGCAGGGGGTAATAATTCACCCCTCCACTTT
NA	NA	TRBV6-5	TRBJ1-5	CASMQVQPQHF	TGTGCCAGCATGCAGGTTCAGCCCCAGCATTTT
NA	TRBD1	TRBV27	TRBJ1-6	CASSKTGDSPLHF	TGTGCCAGCAGTAAAACAGGGGATTCACCCCTCCACTTT
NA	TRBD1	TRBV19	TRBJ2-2	CATTDRGRPGELFF	TGTGCCACCACGGACAGGGGGCGGCCCGGGGAGCTGTTTTTT
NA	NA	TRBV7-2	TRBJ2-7	CASSLAGGTPKSTYYEQYF	TGTGCCAGCAGCTTAGCTGGGGGGACCCCTAAAAGTACCTATTACGAGCAGTACTTC
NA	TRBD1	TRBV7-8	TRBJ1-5	CASSEYPRTGHNQPQHF	TGTGCCAGCAGCGAATATCCCAGGACAGGGCACAATCAGCCCCAGCATTTT
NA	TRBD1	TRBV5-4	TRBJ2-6	CASSSRQGLTGANVLTF	TGTGCCAGCAGCTCGAGACAGGGGTTAACGGGGGCCAACGTCCTGACTTTC
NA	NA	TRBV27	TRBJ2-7	CASSLGTSKQYF	TGTGCCAGCAGTTTAGGAACTAGCAAGCAGTACTTC
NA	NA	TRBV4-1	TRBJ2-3	CASSQAALRPQDTQYF	TGCGCCAGCAGCCAAGCCGCGCTCAGGCCGCAAGATACGCAGTATTTT
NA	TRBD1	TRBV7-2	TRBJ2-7	CASSSGAGGYEQYF	TGTGCCAGCAGCTCCGGCGCAGGGGGCTACGAGCAGTACTTC
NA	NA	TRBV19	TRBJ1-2	CASSVTGRGYTF	TGTGCCAGTAGTGTGACGGGTAGAGGCTACACCTTC
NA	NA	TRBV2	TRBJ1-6	CAGGTRNNSPLHF	TGTGCCGGCGGGACTCGCAACAATTCACCCCTCCACTTT
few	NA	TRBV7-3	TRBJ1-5	CASSPGGGWVQPQHF	TGTGCCAGCAGCCCCGGGGGGGGATGGGTTCAGCCCCAGCATTTT
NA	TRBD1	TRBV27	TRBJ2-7	CASRGQGSYEQYF	TGTGCCAGCAGGGGACAGGGTTCGTACGAGCAGTACTTC
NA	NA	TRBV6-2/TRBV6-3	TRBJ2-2	CASSYNRDTGELFF	TGTGCCAGCAGTTACAACCGGGACACCGGGGAGCTGTTTTTT